The 20 T cell receptor beta chains below all came from one sample that was sequenced in a study of spatial heterogeneity in lung cancer. Study-level findings and limits: It was found that expanded intratumoral alpha and beta TCR counts tracked tumor mutation counts.

Antigens of these TCRs are unknown. Time point denoted: sample taken at primary tumor resection. Using its own MiXCR run on the 5' RACE reads, TCRdb lists one record per CDR3 protein. The sample carries about 11,000 distinct CDR3 sequences, about 5.5% recorded once. Material: lung tumor tissue, obtained at surgery. The receptors derive from a male donor with early-stage non-small cell lung cancer.

This clonotype is termed medium-sized (0.01 to 0.1%). This beta chain is an off-target read within a library intended for alpha chains, so its frequency means little. The chain combines TRBV27 with TRBJ2-3; D gene uncertain. Trimming pared 6 bases from V and 1 base from J, leaving 8 bases between. This CDR3 spans 13 amino acids. Germline-derived CDR1 and CDR2 are MNHEY and SMNVEV (reference sequence). The CDR3 spells CASRILGTDTQYF. The CDR3 DNA follows: TGTGCCAGCAGAATTTTGGGCACAGATACGCAGTATTTT.

This clonotype was detected ten times or more. This beta chain is off target for a library built for alpha chains, so its abundance means little. The chain is built from TRBV4-3 and TRBJ2-1, with 7 bases identical to TRBD1. The germline V gene has CDR1 LGHNA and CDR2 YSLEER. CDR3 length equals 15 residues. J lost 7 bases, V lost 1 base, and 7 bases had no gene match. This CDR3 reads CASSQGPGQSNEQFF. The CDR3 DNA reads as TGCGCCAGCAGCCAAGGACCGGGACAGTCAAATGAGCAGTTCTTC.

Remarks on this clonotype: In a library made to pick up alpha chains, this beta chain is a stray read with a size that means little. The V call is TRBV9, the J call TRBJ2-5; 8 positions agree with TRBD2. The CDR3 has 14 residues. Trimming cost V 0 bases and J 4 bases; bases outside gene matches: 2. Germline V CDR1 and CDR2: SGDLS, YYNGEE. CDR3 residues: CASSVAGGPETQYF. CDR3 nucleotide sequence: TGTGCCAGCAGCGTAGCGGGGGGGCCAGAGACCCAGTACTTC.

This clonotype occurred a few times. For a library built for alpha chains, this beta chain is a stray read; little rests on its size. The rearrangement links TRBV12-3 or TRBV12-4 to TRBJ2-7; D possibly matches TRBD1 or TRBD2 (5 bases each). The ends were cut back, 3 bases at V and 3 bases at J, with 15 bases in the middle. There are 15 residues in the CDR3. CDR3: CASSFGAAGGYEQYF. DNA of the CDR3: TGTGCCAGCAGTTTCGGGGCTGCAGGAGGCTACGAGCAGTACTTC.

This clonotype was seen repeatedly, ten times or more. Since the library was made to target alpha chains, this beta chain is a stray read and its abundance is not meaningful. The chain uses TRBV2 and TRBJ2-2; D is tentatively TRBD1 or TRBD2 (6 bases each). Germline values: CDR1 SNHLY, CDR2 FYNNEI. The length of the CDR3 is 13 residues. V dropped 11 bases and J dropped 2 bases, with 12 bases sitting between them. The CDR3 DNA is TGTGCCGGGGGGCTGACCAACACCGGGGAGCTGTTTTTT. It codes for CAGGLTNTGELFF.

This clonotype has ten or more counts. The library was designed around alpha chains, so this beta chain is a stray read whose abundance carries little weight. The CDR3 spells CASSWGPGAGELFF. The CDR3 DNA sequence: TGTGCCAGCAGTTGGGGACCAGGGGCCGGGGAGCTGTTTTTT. The V and J genes are TRBV12-3 or TRBV12-4 and TRBJ2-2, with D possibly TRBD1 on 6 matching bases. The CDR3 consists of 14 residues. Deletions cut 4 bases from V and 6 bases from J, with 12 bases between.

This clonotype was found many times. The library was prepared for alpha chains; this beta chain is a stray read, so its frequency means little. The chain couples TRBV27 to TRBJ1-2; 10 bases agree with TRBD1. The V segment lost 3 bases and the J segment 2 bases; nucleotides outside the gene matches: 6. Germline V lookup: CDR1 MNHEY, CDR2 SMNVEV (reference sequence). The CDR3 is 16 residues long. As DNA, the CDR3 is TGTGCCAGCAGTTTCTCGCCGGGACAGGGGAACTATGGCTACACCTTC. Amino acids: CASSFSPGQGNYGYTF.

In its sample, this clonotype was seen many times. This beta chain is off target for a library built for alpha chains, so its abundance means little. The chain uses TRBV10-3 and TRBJ2-3; TRBD2 matches at 7 bases. Germline trimming cut 3 bases from V and 4 bases from J; bases unmatched to any gene: 10. This CDR3 has 16 residues. Per germline, CDR1 ENHRY and CDR2 SYGVKD. The CDR3 spells CAISDRGRVQADTQYF. The CDR3 nucleotides are TGTGCCATCAGTGATCGTGGGAGGGTTCAGGCAGATACGCAGTATTTT.

This clonotype showed up many times. This beta chain is a stray sequence in a library constructed for alpha chains; its clone size is not meaningful. V and J are TRBV4-3 and TRBJ2-1; possibly TRBD2 for D (6 bases). V lost 0 bases to trimming and J lost 6 bases, with 12 bases between them. Germline lookup yields CDR1 LGHNA and CDR2 YSLEER. The CDR3 covers 15 residues. For the CDR3, the DNA is TGCGCCAGCAGCCAAGATGGGCTAGCGCGCAATGAGCAGTTCTTC. The encoded protein is CASSQDGLARNEQFF.

This clonotype has more than one count but fewer than ten. This beta chain is an unintended read in a library built for alpha chains; its size means little. V and J are TRBV6-2 or TRBV6-3 and TRBJ2-7; 8 bases fit TRBD2. CDR1 MNHEY and CDR2 SVGEGT come from the germline V gene. Trimming removed 0 bases from V and 3 bases from J; junction bases left unmatched: 7. The CDR3 is made up of 16 amino acids. The CDR3 nucleotides are TGTGCCAGCAGTTACTCGAGGGATCGGGGGGGCTACGAGCAGTACTTC. It specifies CASSYSRDRGGYEQYF.

There are many counts of this clonotype. Being off target in a library aimed at alpha chains, this beta chain has a size of little meaning. J is TRBJ1-5 and V is TRBV6-2 or TRBV6-3, with D hard to call. The CDR3 totals 16 residues. V was clipped by 6 bases and J by 3 bases, with 18 bases between them. CDR1 is MNHEY and CDR2 is SVGEGT in the germline V gene. The CDR3 DNA reads as TGTGCCAGCAGCCCCTACGACGGAGTTCTCAATCAGCCCCAGCATTTT. This translates into CASSPYDGVLNQPQHF.

There are many counts of this clonotype. This beta chain slipped into a library made for alpha chains as a stray read, so its size is not meaningful. The J gene is TRBJ2-2, the V gene TRBV10-2, with 7 bases matching TRBD2. This CDR3 has 14 amino acids. Germline CDR1 WSHSY, CDR2 SAAADI. V lost 6 bases to trimming and J lost 4 bases; unmatched junction nucleotides: 5. CDR3 sequence reads: CASRGSGFTGELFF. The DNA of the CDR3 is TGCGCCAGCAGAGGTAGCGGGTTCACCGGGGAGCTGTTTTTT.

In its sample, this clonotype was seen many times. This beta chain came through as a stray read in a library set up for alpha chains, and its size says little. The gene calls are TRBV5-1 and TRBJ2-6, with unresolved D. Trimming took 0 bases from V and 1 from J, leaving 5 bases between them. Germline V gene sequence: CDR1 SGHRS, CDR2 YFSETQ. The CDR3 extends over 15 amino acids. The CDR3 region has the DNA TGCGCCAGCAGCTTGGATAAATCTGGGGCCAACGTCCTGACTTTC. This gives the protein CASSLDKSGANVLTF.

This clonotype occurred many times. This beta chain is an unintended read in a library built for alpha chains; its size means little. This chain joins TRBV27 and TRBJ1-6; TRBD1 is a possible D gene (5 bases). The CDR3 sequence is 13 residues long. The V end lost 7 bases, the J end lost 7 bases, and 11 bases lay between the germline ends. The germline V gene has CDR1 MNHEY and CDR2 SMNVEV (reference sequence). The DNA of the CDR3 is TGTGCCAGCACGGGACTGCTAAATTCACCCCTCCACTTT. It codes for CASTGLLNSPLHF.

This clonotype showed up many times. For a library built for alpha chains, this beta chain is a stray read; little rests on its size. This chain links TRBV5-5 with TRBJ2-3, with 8 nucleotides matching TRBD2. Germline V gene lookup returns CDR1 SGHKS and CDR2 YYEKEE (reference sequence). The length of the CDR3 is 14 residues. Trimming took 1 base from V and 4 from J; bases not matched to a gene: 2. The CDR3 DNA reads TGTGCCAGCAGCTTGCGGGGGGGCCCAGATACGCAGTATTTT. It encodes CASSLRGGPDTQYF.

Ten or more counts support this clonotype. The library was built for alpha chains, so this beta chain is an off-target read and its size means little. The CDR3 region has the DNA TGTGCCAGCAGTCACGACAGGGACTCTGGAAACACCATATATTTT. Its translation: CASSHDRDSGNTIYF. This sequence joins TRBV6-5 and TRBJ1-3; 7 nucleotides match TRBD1. Trimming took 5 bases from V and 0 from J; bases not matched to a gene: 4. Germline V gene data show CDR1 as MNHEY and CDR2 as SVGAGI. The CDR3 sequence is 15 residues long.

This clonotype is medium-sized. Since it is a stray read in a library aimed at alpha chains, this beta chain has a size that is not meaningful. The rearrangement links TRBV7-9 to TRBJ2-5; a possible D gene is TRBD1 (6 bases). CDR3 length: 13 residues. Trimming removed 1 base at V and 3 bases at J, with 6 bases between. Per the germline V gene, CDR1 is SEHNR and CDR2 is FQNEAQ (reference sequence). Written as DNA, the CDR3 is TGTGCCAGCAGCTTAGGACAGGAAGAGACCCAGTACTTC. This sequence encodes CASSLGQEETQYF.

This clonotype is large within its sample. Found in a library prepared for alpha chains, this beta chain is an off-target read, and its abundance has little meaning. The chain uses TRBV29-1 and TRBJ2-7; D is undetermined. Germline CDR1 and CDR2: SQVTM and ANQGSEA. The CDR3 is made up of 13 amino acids. The V gene lost 8 bases and the J gene lost 3 bases, with 17 bases spanning the gap. CDR3 DNA sequence: TGCAGCCTTCCCTCCGGACCAAGCTACGAGCAGTACTTC. This sequence encodes CSLPSGPSYEQYF.

This clonotype is medium-sized. This beta chain represents an off-target read in a library built for alpha chains; its size is of limited meaning. The V call is TRBV12-3 or TRBV12-4, the J call TRBJ2-5; D gene ambiguous. The CDR3 spans 14 residues. Trimming took 2 bases from V and 1 from J, leaving 8 bases between them. The CDR3, as DNA: TGTGCCAGCAGTTTACCCGCTACCCAAGAGACCCAGTACTTC. The encoded protein is CASSLPATQETQYF.

This clonotype was observed at least ten times. Since the library was made to target alpha chains, this beta chain is a stray read and its abundance is not meaningful. The V call is TRBV12-3 or TRBV12-4, the J call TRBJ2-1, with 7 bases aligning to TRBD1. V was pared by 7 bases and J by 4 bases, with 7 bases of the junction left unmatched. The CDR3 contains 14 residues. The DNA for the CDR3 is TGTGCCAGCAAACCGGGACAGCTGTACAATGAGCAGTTCTTC. It specifies CASKPGQLYNEQFF.